The 32 T cell receptor beta chains in this list originate from one sample, sequenced in a study of blood T cell repertoires in COVID-19. Generated by immunoSEQ multiplex PCR, the TCRdb table keeps only in-frame clones and is missing some. The data show approximately 210,000 clones, 80% to 90% seen once. Sequencing was carried out using peripheral blood. The receptors shown here come from a woman in her thirties or forties with active or convalescent COVID-19.

The chain combines TRBV29-1 with TRBJ2-1; 14 bases are shared with TRBD2. The CDR3 sequence is 17 residues long. V lost 7 bases to trimming and J lost 0 bases; unmatched junction nucleotides: 8. The germline gives CDR1 SQVTM, CDR2 ANQGSEA. The CDR3 is CSGMPGTSGSSYNEQFF. CDR3 in DNA: TGCAGCGGAATGCCCGGGACTAGCGGGAGCTCCTACAATGAGCAGTTCTTC.

This rearrangement joins TRBV2 to TRBJ1-5; no reliable D call. CDR3 length equals 15 residues. The V end was cut by 1 base, the J end by 5 bases, with 12 bases between. Germline values: CDR1 SNHLY, CDR2 FYNNEI. This CDR3 reads CASSEEGGRDQPQHF. CDR3 bases: TGTGCCAGCAGTGAAGAGGGAGGGCGGGATCAGCCCCAGCATTTT.

The chain uses TRBV6-1 and TRBJ2-1; TRBD2 agrees at 9 bases. V lost 2 bases and J lost 15; bases outside the gene matches: 20. Germline-derived CDR1 and CDR2 are MNHNS and SASEGT. The CDR3 contains 17 residues. CDR3 nucleotides: TGTGCCAGCAGTGAACTCCCACAGGGGCTAGCGGGGTCACCGCGGTTCTTC. Its translation: CASSELPQGLAGSPRFF.

The table lists this clone with a count of one. One end of the junction fails to match germline, which may point to a read error. The V call is TRBV7-7, the J call TRBJ2-3; 7 nucleotides agree with TRBD2. This CDR3 contains 15 residues. Germline-derived CDR1 and CDR2 are SSHAT and FNYEAQ (reference sequence). As DNA, the CDR3 is TGTGCTAGCAGCCCCACCGGCGGGAGATCAGATACGCAGTATTTT. This sequence encodes CASSPTGGRSDTQYF.

This clone was seen a handful of times. This sequence joins TRBV5-4 and TRBJ2-1, with TRBD1 as a possible D gene (6 bases). The ends were cut back, 4 bases at V and 6 bases at J, with 23 bases in the middle. CDR1 is SGHNT, CDR2 YYREEE, per germline (reference sequence). CDR3 length: 17 residues. CDR3 DNA: TGTGCCAGCAGCCTACCCAACAGGGTTCCCACGTTCAATGAGCAGTTCTTC. Protein product: CASSLPNRVPTFNEQFF. The variable domain in full, with the rest retrieved from reference TRBV5-4 and TRBJ2-1, is ETGVTQSPTHLIKTRGQQVTLRCSSQSGHNTVSWYQQALGQGPQFIFQYYREEENGRGNFPPRFSGLQFPNYSSELNVNALELDDSALYLCASSLPNRVPTFNEQFFGPGTRLTVL.

The chain combines TRBV4-3 with TRBJ2-7, with TRBD1 matching 10 bases. The V segment lost 1 base and the J segment 2 bases; nucleotides outside the gene matches: 17. This CDR3 has 20 amino acids. From germline, CDR1 is LGHNA and CDR2 YSLEER. CDR3 loop: CASSQVVPGQGIKIPYEQYF. CDR3 DNA sequence: TGCGCCAGCAGCCAAGTAGTCCCGGGACAGGGGATAAAAATCCCCTACGAGCAGTACTTC.

CDR3 DNA: TGCAGTGCTAGTGAATACACTATCGCGGCGGCTTTCTTT. Translated: CSASEYTIAAAFF. The V call is TRBV20-1, the J call TRBJ1-1, with unresolved D. V was cut by 3 bases and J by 11 bases, with 19 bases left in between. This CDR3 is 13 amino acids long. Germline loops: CDR1 DFQATT, CDR2 SNEGSKA (reference sequence).

Only a few counts were recorded for this clone. This chain uses TRBV3-1 (or the pseudogene TRBV3-2) with TRBJ2-5; 12 positions agree with TRBD2. The trim removed 4 bases at V and 3 bases at J, leaving 3 bases unmatched. Germline V gene sequence: CDR1 LGHDT, CDR2 YNNKEL (reference sequence). CDR3 length equals 15 residues. The chain's CDR3 is CASSLRTSGEETQYF. In nucleotides, the CDR3 is TGTGCCAGCAGCCTTAGGACTAGCGGGGAAGAGACCCAGTACTTC.

This clone was detected once. CDR3 nucleotide sequence: TGTGCCAGCAGCGCTCGAGAAGATACGCAGTATTTT. Protein product: CASSAREDTQYF. This rearrangement joins TRBV9 to TRBJ2-3; D is uncertain. The length of the CDR3 is 12 residues. Trimming removed 3 bases at V and 5 bases at J, with 7 bases between. CDR1 and CDR2 (germline): SGDLS, YYNGEE.

This chain connects TRBV11-3 to TRBJ2-7; 9 bases agree with TRBD2. This CDR3 contains 16 residues. Germline V gives CDR1 SGHNT, CDR2 YENEEA. J was trimmed by 3 bases and V by 5 bases; bases with no gene match: 11. The CDR3 DNA sequence: TGTGCCAGCAGCGTACGGGGTAGCGGGAGTTACTACGAGCAGTACTTC. Translation gives CASSVRGSGSYYEQYF.

The chain carries TRBV19 and TRBJ2-5, with a weak D call TRBD1 (6 bases). The length of the CDR3 is 15 residues. The V end was cut by 4 bases, the J end by 3 bases, with 15 bases between. Germline CDR1 reads LNHDA; CDR2 reads SQIVND (reference sequence). This CDR3 is CASSNPRRQEETQYF. The CDR3 DNA follows: TGTGCCAGTAGTAACCCCCGTAGACAGGAAGAGACCCAGTACTTC.

The chain employs TRBV11-2 and TRBJ2-1; TRBD2 matches at 10 bases. The length of the CDR3 is 16 residues. Germline CDR1 SGHAT, CDR2 FQNNGV. The J segment lost 9 bases and the V segment lost 4 bases, leaving 12 bases of the junction unmatched. The CDR3 sequence is CASSSRVLAGVGEQFF. In DNA form, the CDR3 reads TGTGCCAGCAGCTCCCGGGTCCTAGCGGGGGTGGGTGAGCAGTTCTTC.

The chain joins TRBV9 to TRBJ2-7; TRBD1 might be the D (6 bases). Germline values: CDR1 SGDLS, CDR2 YYNGEE. Trimming shortened V by 2 bases and J by 5 bases, and 14 bases separated the two germline ends. The CDR3 consists of 14 residues. For the CDR3, the DNA is TGTGCCAGCAGCGTCCGACAGGTAGGAGACGAGCAGTACTTC. This sequence encodes CASSVRQVGDEQYF.

The V gene is TRBV6-5, the J gene TRBJ1-2; D not resolved. CDR1 is MNHEY, CDR2 SVGAGI, per germline. The CDR3 consists of 13 residues. Trimming took off 5 bases at V and 4 bases at J, with 11 bases between the two ends. The CDR3 loop is CASSLDGFYGYTF. The CDR3 DNA follows: TGTGCCAGCAGTCTTGACGGGTTCTATGGCTACACCTTC.

V usage is TRBV6-5 and J usage is TRBJ2-1; possible D gene TRBD2, 6 bases. V was trimmed by 2 bases and J by 7 bases, leaving 12 bases between them. Germline V CDR1 and CDR2: MNHEY, SVGAGI. This CDR3 spans 14 amino acids. In DNA, the CDR3 is TGTGCCAGCAGTTACCAGCGGGCCGGGAATGAGCAGTTCTTC. It codes for CASSYQRAGNEQFF.

There are a few counts of this clone. This chain joins TRBV5-6 and TRBJ2-7; 7 bases fit TRBD2. This CDR3 is 15 amino acids long. Looked up from germline, CDR1 is SGHDT and CDR2 is YYEEEE. Unmatched junction bases numbered 5, after V lost 0 bases and J lost 2 bases. The chain's CDR3 is CASSLGLRETYEQYF. CDR3 nucleotide sequence: TGTGCCAGCAGCTTGGGGTTGCGGGAGACCTACGAGCAGTACTTC.

The chain is built from TRBV4-2 and TRBJ2-3; possible D gene TRBD2, 6 bases. Trimming cost V 5 bases and J 1 base, with 10 bases left between them. Germline lookup yields CDR1 LGHNA and CDR2 YNFKEQ. CDR3 length equals 14 residues. The CDR3 region is CASSKKRGTDTQYF. The CDR3 nucleotides read TGTGCCAGCAGCAAGAAGCGGGGCACAGATACGCAGTATTTT.

The J gene is TRBJ2-3, the V gene TRBV28, with 9 bases matching TRBD1. V dropped 4 bases and J dropped 2; count of bases not matched to a gene: 7. CDR3 length equals 16 residues. Germline V lookup: CDR1 MDHEN, CDR2 SYDVKM. The CDR3 DNA reads as TGTGCCAGCAGTTCCCCGGGACAGGGCCTCACAGATACGCAGTATTTT. Amino acid sequence: CASSSPGQGLTDTQYF.

The chain combines TRBV28 with TRBJ1-3, with TRBD1 matching 10 bases. This CDR3 comprises 15 residues. V lost 4 bases, J lost 2 bases, and 2 bases stayed unmatched. CDR1 and CDR2 from the germline V gene are MDHEN and SYDVKM. CDR3 in DNA: TGTGCCAGCAGTTCGGGACAGGGGACTGGAAACACCATATATTTT. Amino acid sequence: CASSSGQGTGNTIYF.

V is TRBV12-5 and J is TRBJ1-4; D is ambiguous. Per the germline V gene, CDR1 is LGHNT and CDR2 is FRNRAP. The V end lost 5 bases, the J end lost 5 bases, and 15 bases lay between the germline ends. This CDR3 contains 15 residues. The CDR3 reads CASGAGKVANEKLFF. The CDR3 nucleotides are TGTGCTAGTGGTGCGGGAAAAGTTGCGAATGAAAAACTGTTTTTT.

The chain employs TRBV11-3 and TRBJ1-1; D is ambiguous. This CDR3 is 13 amino acids long. The V gene lost 8 bases and the J gene lost 1 base, with 11 bases spanning the gap. Germline assignment: CDR1 SGHNT and CDR2 YENEEA. CDR3 nucleotide sequence: TGTGCCAGCGTGGCCGCCCGGAACACTGAAGCTTTCTTT. Amino acid sequence: CASVAARNTEAFF.

The chain combines TRBV24-1 with TRBJ2-2, with 12 bases matching TRBD2. Germline V gene sequence: CDR1 KGHDR, CDR2 SFDVKD. This CDR3 comprises 17 residues. The V segment lost 7 bases and the J segment 0 bases; nucleotides outside the gene matches: 5. Here the CDR3 DNA reads TGTGCCACCAGGACGACTAGCGGGGGAGCGAACACCGGGGAGCTGTTTTTT. This encodes CATRTTSGGANTGELFF.

The chain recombines TRBV28 with TRBJ1-3; a possible D gene is TRBD1 (5 bases). The germline gives CDR1 MDHEN, CDR2 SYDVKM. V was trimmed by 1 base and J by 4 bases, leaving 11 bases between them. This CDR3 contains 15 residues. The CDR3 region is CASSLSPRGGNTIYF. The CDR3 DNA reads as TGTGCCAGCAGTTTATCCCCCCGGGGGGGAAACACCATATATTTT.

The chain employs TRBV19 and TRBJ2-3, with D tentatively TRBD1 (5 bases). With 0 bases removed from V and 1 base from J, the gap between germline ends came to 14 bases. Germline values: CDR1 LNHDA, CDR2 SQIVND (reference sequence). The CDR3 length is 17 residues. CDR3 in amino acids: CASSIDRPGYRTDTQYF. In DNA form, the CDR3 reads TGTGCCAGTAGTATAGATCGTCCAGGGTACCGCACAGATACGCAGTATTTT.

The rearrangement joins TRBV6-2 or TRBV6-3 to TRBJ1-2; 7 bases fit TRBD1. The V gene's germline CDR1 is MNHEY and CDR2 SVGEGT. V lost 2 bases to trimming and J lost 3 bases; unmatched junction nucleotides: 12. This CDR3 spans 17 amino acids. The CDR3 sequence: CASSYTHTGDEDYGYTF. The CDR3 nucleotides read TGTGCCAGCAGTTACACCCACACAGGGGATGAAGACTATGGCTACACCTTC.

The rearrangement links TRBV3-1 (or the pseudogene TRBV3-2) to TRBJ2-1; D is possibly TRBD1 (6 bases). Germline V gene sequence: CDR1 LGHDT, CDR2 YNNKEL (reference sequence). The CDR3 loop spans 16 amino acids. V was shortened by 4 bases and J by 8 bases, with 21 bases between the two germline ends. The CDR3 region is CASSRWDLGGTDEQFF. The CDR3 coding sequence is TGTGCCAGCAGCCGCTGGGACCTAGGGGGTACGGATGAGCAGTTCTTC.

The chain joins TRBV5-4 to TRBJ2-7; tentative D call: TRBD1 (5 bases). CDR1 is SGHNT and CDR2 is YYREEE in the germline V gene (reference sequence). V was trimmed by 0 bases and J by 6 bases, leaving 13 bases between them. The CDR3 is made up of 14 amino acids. The CDR3 is CASSLEGRGGEQYF. The CDR3 DNA reads TGTGCCAGCAGCTTGGAGGGGCGTGGTGGCGAGCAGTACTTC.

V and J are TRBV28 and TRBJ2-3; D is unclear. The CDR3 is 13 residues long. Trimming took 6 bases from V and 0 from J, leaving 7 bases between them. Germline values: CDR1 MDHEN, CDR2 SYDVKM. The DNA for the CDR3 is TGTGCCAGCAGGGTAGAGAGCACAGATACGCAGTATTTT. It codes for CASRVESTDTQYF.

V is TRBV11-3 and J is TRBJ2-5; 13 nucleotides match TRBD2. The CDR3 runs 18 residues. Germline CDR1 SGHNT, CDR2 YENEEA. V gave up 5 bases and J gave up 0 bases; unmatched junction bases: 9. DNA for the CDR3: TGTGCCAGCAGCGCCGGACTAGCGGGGGCTTGGTACCAAGAGACCCAGTACTTC. Its protein is CASSAGLAGAWYQETQYF.

CDR3 sequence reads: CASGQKPGQGIYGYTF. DNA of the CDR3: TGTGCTAGTGGGCAAAAACCGGGACAGGGTATCTATGGCTACACCTTC. The gene calls are TRBV12-5 and TRBJ1-2, with 9 nucleotides matching TRBD1. The trim removed 6 bases at V and 4 bases at J, leaving 12 bases unmatched. CDR3 length: 16 amino acids. CDR1 and CDR2 from the germline V gene are LGHNT and FRNRAP.

This chain connects TRBV27 to TRBJ2-1, with 7 bases lining up with TRBD1. Germline values: CDR1 MNHEY, CDR2 SMNVEV (reference sequence). V lost 4 bases, J lost 9 bases, and 6 bases stayed unmatched. There are 13 residues in the CDR3. The CDR3 sequence is CASSYTQGLEQFF. The DNA for the CDR3 is TGTGCCAGCAGTTACACACAGGGGCTTGAGCAGTTCTTC.

This chain joins TRBV5-1 and TRBJ2-7; 10 bases are a match to TRBD1. Trimming cost V 7 bases and J 3 bases; bases outside gene matches: 7. This CDR3 comprises 14 residues. Germline V gene lookup returns CDR1 SGHRS and CDR2 YFSETQ. The CDR3 loop is CASASRTGGYEQYF. The CDR3 nucleotides are TGCGCCAGCGCCTCCCGGACAGGGGGCTACGAGCAGTACTTC.